The TCR beta chain under discussion was sequenced for a study of shared clonotypes between healthy human individuals. Across the study: Three plates each covered CD4 naive and memory; CD8 naive two, CD8 memory one.

The study enrolled healthy HIV-negative adults without recent acute infections or vaccinations as donors. Concerning this clone itself: Its antigen is currently unknown.

Using immunoSEQ multiplex PCR, the repertoire was profiled, and TCRdb retains in-frame clones only, with some absent. The table shows 2 million to 2.5 million clones, with more than 90% occurring only once. Study results and caveats: Memory subsets generally showed lower estimated richness than naive subsets. Generation of non-shared clonotypes was less probable than generation of clonotypes shared by all four donors.

Sequencing was carried out using naive CD4+ T cells sorted from blood. As to subset: CD45RA+ positively selected. This TCR was sampled from a man aged 18 to 29 in good health.

The CDR3, as DNA: TGTGCCAGCGCTAGGGACAGGGGTATCGATGGCTACACCTTC. It encodes CASARDRGIDGYTF. V and J are TRBV6-1 and TRBJ1-2; TRBD1 agrees at 10 bases. With V trimmed by 8 bases and J by 6 bases, 9 bases remained unmatched. Per the germline V gene, CDR1 is MNHNS and CDR2 is SASEGT. This CDR3 is 14 amino acids long.